The 30 T cell receptor beta chains given below trace back to one sample, sequenced in a study of T cells after yellow fever vaccination. One entry per CDR3 protein, called by TCRdb with MiXCR from the 5' RACE reads. The data show hundreds of thousands of distinct CDR3 sequences, around 12% seen once. This specimen was PBMCs, taken on the day of the yellow fever booster vaccination. These receptor sequences come from a man aged 25 to 40 who received the YFV17D yellow fever vaccine.

V usage is TRBV28 and J usage is TRBJ2-5; no definite D call. The CDR3 is 12 residues long. Germline V gene sequence: CDR1 MDHEN, CDR2 SYDVKM. V gave up 6 bases and J gave up 0 bases, with 5 bases separating them. The CDR3 nucleotides read TGTGCCAGCAGAACCAACCAAGAGACCCAGTACTTC. Its translation is CASRTNQETQYF.

The gene calls are TRBV7-8 and TRBJ2-1, with D perhaps given as TRBD1 or TRBD2 (5 bases each). CDR3 length: 15 residues. V was clipped by 4 bases and J by 2 bases, with 12 bases between them. Germline V gene sequence: CDR1 SGHVS, CDR2 FQNEAQ. The CDR3 loop is CASSYGAAAYNEQFF. The CDR3, as DNA: TGTGCCAGCAGCTATGGGGCAGCGGCCTACAATGAGCAGTTCTTC.

The chain combines TRBV6-4 with TRBJ1-2, with 9 positions matching TRBD1. V gave up 4 bases and J gave up 2 bases; unmatched junction bases: 2. The CDR3 consists of 14 residues. Germline-derived CDR1 and CDR2 are MRHNA and SNTAGT. CDR3 protein: CASSGTGGNYGYTF. DNA of the CDR3: TGTGCCAGCAGTGGTACAGGGGGCAACTATGGCTACACCTTC.

The rearrangement joins TRBV5-1 to TRBJ2-1; possible D gene TRBD2, 6 bases. This CDR3 is 16 amino acids long. CDR1 and CDR2 (germline): SGHRS, YFSETQ. V lost 0 bases and J lost 8, with 18 bases in between. The CDR3 region has the DNA TGCGCCAGCAGCTTGGCGTATGGGGGAGGAATCGATGAGCAGTTCTTC. It specifies CASSLAYGGGIDEQFF.

This clonotype was picked up a small number of times. CDR3 sequence (DNA): TGCGCCAGCAGCCGAGAGCTTATGAGCTCCTACAATGAGCAGTTCTTC. Amino acids: CASSRELMSSYNEQFF. This chain joins TRBV4-3 and TRBJ2-1; D not resolved. V lost 4 bases to trimming and J lost 0 bases, with 13 bases between them. Per the germline V gene, CDR1 is LGHNA and CDR2 is YSLEER. The CDR3 has 16 amino acids.

This CDR3 is CASSPPSGRTYEQYF. The CDR3 DNA reads as TGTGCCAGCAGCCCTCCTAGCGGGAGGACCTACGAGCAGTACTTC. This chain links TRBV6-2 or TRBV6-3 with TRBJ2-7; the match to TRBD2 covers 11 bases. The CDR3 is 15 amino acids. The germline V gene encodes CDR1 MNHEY and CDR2 SVGEGT. After removal of 6 bases from V and 2 bases from J, the junction contained 6 bases not matched to a gene.

This clonotype was counted only a few times. This chain joins TRBV5-1 and TRBJ2-3; no firm D call. The CDR3 covers 13 residues. Germline loops: CDR1 SGHRS, CDR2 YFSETQ. V was pared by 4 bases and J by 6 bases, with 12 bases between. The CDR3 reads CASSRDAWDTQYF. CDR3 in DNA: TGCGCCAGCAGCCGAGACGCGTGGGATACGCAGTATTTT. The variable domain in full, with the rest retrieved from reference TRBV5-1 and TRBJ2-3, is KAGVTQTPRYLIKTRGQQVTLSCSPISGHRSVSWYQQTPGQGLQFLFEYFSETQRNKGNFPGRFSGRQFSNSRSEMNVSTLELGDSALYLCASSRDAWDTQYFGPGTRLTVL.

This clonotype occurred many times. The chain combines TRBV12-3 or TRBV12-4 with TRBJ2-7; tentative D call: TRBD2 (6 bases). V lost 6 bases, J lost 1 base, and 13 bases lay in between. The CDR3 is 14 residues long. The CDR3 coding sequence is TGTGCCAGCAGGAGCGGGCTCCTTTCCTACGAGCAGTACTTC. Protein: CASRSGLLSYEQYF.

This clonotype turned up a few times. The J gene is TRBJ2-3, the V gene TRBV29-1; 8 bases fit TRBD2. The germline gives CDR1 SQVTM, CDR2 ANQGSEA. The CDR3 length is 15 residues. The V gene end was trimmed by 1 base and the J gene end by 4 bases; junction bases not matched to a gene: 7. The CDR3 DNA sequence: TGCAGCGTTGAAGGGACTAGCAAGGATCCAGATACGCAGTATTTT. The encoded protein is CSVEGTSKDPDTQYF.

This clonotype was seen a few times. The chain carries TRBV5-6 and TRBJ2-7, with D perhaps matching TRBD1 (5 bases). Trimming pared 1 base from V and 3 bases from J, leaving 17 bases between. Germline values: CDR1 SGHDT, CDR2 YYEEEE. The CDR3 is 16 amino acids. This CDR3 reads CASSLFRQGIYYEQYF. For the CDR3, the DNA is TGTGCCAGCAGCTTGTTTCGGCAGGGAATCTACTACGAGCAGTACTTC.

This chain connects TRBV12-3 or TRBV12-4 to TRBJ1-1; perhaps TRBD1 as D (6 bases). CDR3 length: 16 residues. Trimming removed 3 bases at V and 1 base at J, with 15 bases between. This CDR3 is CASSFGTGRQNTEAFF. The CDR3 DNA follows: TGTGCCAGCAGTTTTGGTACAGGGAGGCAGAACACTGAAGCTTTCTTT.

The gene calls are TRBV11-2 and TRBJ2-3; D not certain. This CDR3 has 12 amino acids. CDR1 is SGHAT and CDR2 is FQNNGV in the germline V gene. The V and J ends lost 5 bases and 4 bases respectively, with 7 bases between them. CDR3 residues: CASSLIPDTQYF. The CDR3 DNA sequence: TGTGCCAGCAGCCTCATACCAGATACGCAGTATTTT. Complete variable domain (other parts from reference TRBV11-2 and TRBJ2-3): EAGVAQSPRYKIIEKRQSVAFWCNPISGHATLYWYQQILGQGPKLLIQFQNNGVVDDSQLPKDRFSAERLKGVDSTLKIQPAKLEDSAVYLCASSLIPDTQYFGPGTRLTVL.

This clonotype was seen a handful of times. V gene TRBV20-1 combines with J gene TRBJ2-3; 12 bases are shared with TRBD2. CDR3 length: 16 amino acids. Trimming took 2 bases from V and 7 from J; bases not matched to a gene: 10. Germline lookup yields CDR1 DFQATT and CDR2 SNEGSKA (reference sequence). The CDR3 loop reads CSARSNEGLAGHTQYF. As DNA, the CDR3 is TGCAGTGCTAGATCAAATGAAGGACTAGCGGGACATACGCAGTATTTT.

The chain has TRBV20-1 and TRBJ2-7; D is unclear. Germline V lookup: CDR1 DFQATT, CDR2 SNEGSKA (reference sequence). The CDR3 consists of 12 residues. V was shortened by 4 bases and J by 4 bases, with 11 bases between the two germline ends. In DNA, the CDR3 is TGCAGTGCTAAACTCTCCGGATACGAGCAGTACTTC. This codes for CSAKLSGYEQYF.

J is TRBJ2-3 and V is TRBV15; D unresolved. This CDR3 comprises 13 residues. Germline V gene lookup returns CDR1 LNHNV and CDR2 YYDKDF (reference sequence). The V gene lost 2 bases and the J gene lost 2 bases, with 5 bases spanning the gap. The CDR3 is CATSRPPTDTQYF. In DNA form, the CDR3 reads TGTGCCACCAGCAGACCCCCCACAGATACGCAGTATTTT.

A few counts support this clonotype. This sequence joins TRBV30 and TRBJ2-5, with TRBD2 matching 10 bases. The V gene end was trimmed by 0 bases and the J gene end by 4 bases; junction bases not matched to a gene: 5. CDR3 length: 15 amino acids. Germline loops: CDR1 GTSNPN, CDR2 SVGIG (reference sequence). The CDR3 loop is CAWSVASGSSETQYF. The CDR3 DNA sequence: TGTGCCTGGAGTGTGGCTAGCGGGAGTTCAGAGACCCAGTACTTC. The complete variable domain, with remaining parts taken from reference TRBV30 and TRBJ2-5, reads SQTIHQWPATLVQPVGSPLSLECTVEGTSNPNLYWYRQAAGRGLQLLFYSVGIGQISSEVPQNLSASRPQDRQFILSSKKLLLSDSGFYLCAWSVASGSSETQYFGPGTRLLVL.

The chain employs TRBV5-6 and TRBJ2-2; D might be TRBD1 (6 bases). Germline CDR1 is SGHDT and CDR2 is YYEEEE. This CDR3 is 15 amino acids long. V was clipped by 7 bases and J by 3 bases, with 16 bases between them. CDR3 DNA: TGTGCCAGCGGCGAAGACAGGACGGACACCGGGGAGCTGTTTTTT. It translates to CASGEDRTDTGELFF.

This clonotype was detected only a few times. The chain carries TRBV4-2 and TRBJ2-7, with D possibly TRBD2 on 6 matching bases. CDR3 length: 16 amino acids. Germline lookup yields CDR1 LGHNA and CDR2 YNFKEQ. Trimming removed 3 bases at V and 4 bases at J, with 19 bases between. This CDR3 is CASSHDFSGSRYEQYF. CDR3 in DNA: TGTGCCAGCAGCCATGACTTTAGCGGTTCTAGATACGAGCAGTACTTC.

In this sample, this clonotype turned up many times. The chain is built from TRBV20-1 and TRBJ1-2; D gene uncertain. In germline, CDR1 is DFQATT, CDR2 SNEGSKA (reference sequence). V lost 3 bases to trimming and J lost 8 bases, with 13 bases between them. The CDR3 sequence is 12 residues long. The CDR3 sequence is CSASRQSAGYTF. The CDR3 region has the DNA TGCAGTGCTAGCAGGCAGTCGGCGGGCTACACCTTC.

This clonotype was seen only a few times. V and J are TRBV2 and TRBJ2-3; TRBD2 agrees at 13 bases. CDR3 length equals 14 residues. Germline CDR1 reads SNHLY; CDR2 reads FYNNEI. V lost 7 bases, J lost 6 bases, and 4 bases stayed unmatched. CDR3 nucleotides: TGTGCCAGCAATGGACTAGCGGGAGCGGATACGCAGTATTTT. Encoded protein: CASNGLAGADTQYF.

This chain connects TRBV5-1 to TRBJ2-3, with TRBD2 as a possible D gene (5 bases). Germline lookup yields CDR1 SGHRS and CDR2 YFSETQ. The CDR3 contains 15 residues. Deletions cut 0 bases from V and 4 bases from J, with 12 bases between. Here the CDR3 reads CASSLASIIPDTQYF. The CDR3 nucleotides read TGCGCCAGCAGCTTGGCTAGCATTATCCCAGATACGCAGTATTTT. The entire variable domain, with the rest obtained from reference TRBV5-1 and TRBJ2-3, is as follows: KAGVTQTPRYLIKTRGQQVTLSCSPISGHRSVSWYQQTPGQGLQFLFEYFSETQRNKGNFPGRFSGRQFSNSRSEMNVSTLELGDSALYLCASSLASIIPDTQYFGPGTRLTVL.

The rearrangement uses TRBV28 and TRBJ2-5; the match to TRBD1 covers 7 bases. The CDR3 runs 14 residues. Germline V lookup: CDR1 MDHEN, CDR2 SYDVKM. V lost 10 bases and J lost 4; bases outside the gene matches: 12. CDR3 bases: TGTGCCACCTCCTCGGTAACAGGGGTAGAGACCCAGTACTTC. Encoded protein: CATSSVTGVETQYF.

A few counts support this clonotype. The gene calls are TRBV28 and TRBJ2-4; TRBD1 is a possible D gene (5 bases). Germline V gene lookup returns CDR1 MDHEN and CDR2 SYDVKM. V was trimmed by 6 bases and J by 0 bases, leaving 12 bases between them. CDR3 length: 15 amino acids. For the CDR3, the DNA is TGTGCCAGCAGCTTGACAGTTCTAGCCAAAAACATTCAGTACTTC. The encoded protein is CASSLTVLAKNIQYF.

The chain uses TRBV11-2 and TRBJ2-1; 10 bases line up with TRBD2. Germline CDR1 reads SGHAT; CDR2 reads FQNNGV. This CDR3 spans 17 amino acids. The junction had 14 bases not matched to a gene; V was cut back by 0 bases and J by 12 bases. The CDR3 bases are TGTGCCAGCAGCTTAGACCCTCTAGCGGGAGAAATCTTTGCGCAGTTCTTC. Protein: CASSLDPLAGEIFAQFF.

The CDR3 protein is CASSNSAEGLAHEQFF. The CDR3 region has the DNA TGTGCCAGTAGTAACAGCGCCGAGGGACTAGCCCATGAGCAGTTCTTC. The V call is TRBV19, the J call TRBJ2-1; 9 bases line up with TRBD2. J was trimmed by 8 bases and V by 4 bases; bases with no gene match: 12. This CDR3 contains 16 residues. Per germline, CDR1 LNHDA and CDR2 SQIVND (reference sequence).

This clonotype was picked up a small number of times. The rearrangement uses TRBV7-2 and TRBJ2-5, with 10 bases matching TRBD2. The germline gives CDR1 SGHTA, CDR2 FQGNSA. This CDR3 comprises 13 residues. V lost 0 bases, J lost 14 bases, and 6 bases stayed unmatched. The CDR3 reads CASSLALAGEFYF. The CDR3 DNA sequence: TGTGCCAGCAGCTTAGCTCTAGCGGGAGAGTTTTACTTC. Based on the CDR3 plus reference TRBV7-2 and TRBJ2-5, the full variable domain is GAGVSQSPSNKVTEKGKDVELRCDPISGHTALYWYRQSLGQGLEFLIYFQGNSAPDKSGLPSDRFSAERTGGSVSTLTIQRTQQEDSAVYLCASSLALAGEFYFGPGTRLLVL.

This clonotype has more than one count but fewer than ten. The chain is built from TRBV6-5 and TRBJ2-3, with D hard to call. V gave up 1 base and J gave up 0 bases, with 11 bases separating them. The CDR3 runs to 16 residues. The germline CDR1 and CDR2 sequences are MNHEY and SVGAGI. Here the CDR3 reads CASSYFRPTSTDTQYF. The CDR3 DNA reads as TGTGCCAGCAGTTACTTTCGTCCCACTAGCACAGATACGCAGTATTTT.

There are a few counts of this clonotype. This sequence joins TRBV7-2 and TRBJ2-4; no firm D call. Germline assignment: CDR1 SGHTA and CDR2 FQGNSA. V shed 1 base and J shed 4 bases, with 5 bases lying between them. There are 13 residues in the CDR3. CDR3 bases: TGTGCCAGCAGCTTAGGACCTAAAAACATTCAGTACTTC. Residues: CASSLGPKNIQYF.

This clonotype turned up a few times. This chain joins TRBV24-1 and TRBJ2-2, with 8 bases lining up with TRBD1. With 3 bases clipped from V and 2 bases from J, the junction kept 4 bases outside the gene matches. The length of the CDR3 is 16 residues. Germline assignment: CDR1 KGHDR and CDR2 SFDVKD. The CDR3 protein is CATSDGGQGNTGELFF. CDR3 nucleotide sequence: TGTGCCACCAGTGATGGAGGACAGGGAAACACCGGGGAGCTGTTTTTT.

The rearrangement links TRBV7-2 to TRBJ2-3, with D unresolved. The CDR3 extends over 13 amino acids. V was cut by 4 bases and J by 5 bases, with 10 bases left in between. Germline V gene lookup returns CDR1 SGHTA and CDR2 FQGNSA. DNA of the CDR3: TGTGCCAGCAGCTCCTATTACCGAGATACGCAGTATTTT. This codes for CASSSYYRDTQYF.